The rows below give T cell receptor beta chains drawn from one sample of a study of OX40 agonist ivuxolimab in advanced cancers. Profiling relied on immunoSEQ multiplex PCR, and the TCRdb table lists in-frame clones only, not all of them. Of around 88,000 clones in the sample, roughly nine tenths were seen once. The specimen was CD4+ or CD8+ T cells sorted from blood, collected in a trial of the OX40 agonist ivuxolimab. These receptors originate from an adult with an advanced solid tumor such as melanoma, head and neck, liver or kidney cancer. Both conserved end residues are part of each CDR3. Each record gives: J gene, clone size, D gene, V gene, CDR3 protein, CDR3 DNA. The D gene is left open where the match is weak. Expanded clones get a size class; other rows say once, few or many, or leave the size out.

TRBJ1-2,NA,NA,TRBV7-9,CASSPLGVGDYGYTF,TGTGCCAGCAGCCCACTTGGGGTCGGGGACTATGGCTACACCTTC
TRBJ2-2,NA,NA,TRBV5-1,CASSDEGNTGELFF,TGCGCCAGCAGCGACGAAGGCAACACCGGGGAGCTGTTTTTT
TRBJ2-7,few,NA,TRBV11-2,CASSLDTKSYEQYF,TGTGCCAGCAGCTTAGATACCAAATCCTACGAGCAGTACTTC
TRBJ2-2,NA,NA,TRBV5-1,CASSLDRAGELFF,TGCGCCAGCAGCTTGGACCGGGCCGGGGAGCTGTTTTTT
TRBJ1-1,NA,TRBD1,TRBV5-4,CASSLETGRSTEAFF,TGTGCCAGCAGCTTGGAGACAGGGCGGAGCACTGAAGCTTTCTTT
TRBJ2-7,NA,NA,TRBV6-1,CASARNEQYF,TGTGCCAGCGCTAGGAACGAGCAGTACTTC
TRBJ2-5,few,NA,TRBV29-1,CSVGQETQYF,TGCAGCGTTGGTCAAGAGACCCAGTACTTC
TRBJ2-7,NA,TRBD1,TRBV5-1,CASSLGGTGSYEQYF,TGCGCCAGCAGCTTGGGAGGGACAGGCAGCTACGAGCAGTACTTC
TRBJ2-7,NA,NA,TRBV27,CASSLGERYEQYF,TGTGCCAGCAGTTTAGGAGAACGGTACGAGCAGTACTTC
TRBJ2-1,NA,TRBD1,TRBV5-1,CATGTASYNEQFF,TGCGCCACCGGGACAGCGAGCTACAATGAGCAGTTCTTC
TRBJ2-3,once,TRBD2,TRBV2,CASSGAGVNTDTQYF,TGTGCCAGCAGTGGAGCGGGGGTCAACACAGATACGCAGTATTTT
TRBJ2-3,NA,NA,TRBV5-1,CASSFEGTDTQYF,TGCGCCAGCAGCTTTGAGGGCACAGATACGCAGTATTTT
TRBJ2-3,NA,NA,TRBV10-3,CAISDATRGTDTQYF,TGTGCCATCAGTGACGCCACCCGGGGCACAGATACGCAGTATTTT
TRBJ2-1,NA,TRBD2,TRBV18,CASSLTTAAGSSYNEQFF,TGTGCCAGCTCGCTAACCACGGCAGCGGGGAGCTCCTACAATGAGCAGTTCTTC
TRBJ1-5,NA,NA,TRBV28,CASSWPGGNQPQHF,TGTGCCAGCAGTTGGCCAGGGGGCAATCAGCCCCAGCATTTT
TRBJ1-3,NA,NA,TRBV6-6,CASSLSSGNTIYF,TGTGCCAGCAGTTTGAGCTCTGGAAACACCATATATTTT
TRBJ1-1,once,TRBD1,TRBV6-1,CASKQTGGLPEAFF,TGTGCCAGCAAACAGACAGGGGGCCTTCCTGAAGCTTTCTTT
TRBJ2-5,few,NA,TRBV10-3,CAISESRGGLQETQYF,TGTGCCATCAGTGAGTCGCGAGGGGGGTTACAAGAGACCCAGTACTTC
TRBJ2-1,NA,NA,TRBV10-2,CASSDHIGLAYNEQFF,TGCGCCAGCAGTGACCATATAGGGTTAGCTTACAATGAGCAGTTCTTC
TRBJ2-3,NA,NA,TRBV5-4,CASSLSSGDTQYF,TGTGCCAGCAGCTTAAGTAGCGGAGATACGCAGTATTTT
TRBJ2-3,NA,NA,TRBV11-2,CASSSFRTDTQYF,TGTGCCAGCAGCTCTTTTCGCACAGATACGCAGTATTTT
TRBJ1-4,NA,NA,TRBV11-3,CASSPDRIRGEKLFF,TGTGCCAGCAGCCCTGACAGAATAAGGGGTGAAAAACTGTTTTTT
TRBJ2-7,NA,TRBD1,TRBV15,CATSRDRRTGVTLSYEQYF,TGTGCCACCAGCAGAGATCGACGGACAGGGGTGACTCTCTCCTACGAGCAGTACTTC
TRBJ2-2,NA,NA,TRBV6-5,CASSYSNTGELFF,TGTGCCAGCAGTTACTCGAACACCGGGGAGCTGTTTTTT
TRBJ1-5,NA,NA,TRBV7-3,CASSSGPGQPQHF,TGTGCCAGCAGCTCGGGACCCGGTCAGCCCCAGCATTTT
TRBJ2-5,NA,NA,TRBV6-6,CASSSGQETQYF,TGTGCCAGCAGTTCCGGGCAAGAGACCCAGTACTTC
TRBJ1-5,NA,NA,TRBV5-1,CASSLYGGDNQPQHF,TGCGCCAGCTCCCTGTACGGAGGGGATAATCAGCCCCAGCATTTT
TRBJ2-7,NA,NA,TRBV30,CAWNGLYSYEQYF,TGTGCCTGGAATGGATTATACTCCTACGAGCAGTACTTC
TRBJ2-7,NA,TRBD2,TRBV6-5,CASGNAGGAGEQYF,TGTGCCAGCGGAAATGCGGGGGGCGCGGGCGAGCAGTACTTC
TRBJ2-7,NA,TRBD1,TRBV6-1,CASSDNDRVGYEQYF,TGTGCCAGCAGCGATAATGACAGGGTTGGTTACGAGCAGTACTTC
TRBJ1-2,NA,NA,TRBV7-9,CASSIGDTYYGYTF,TGTGCCAGCAGCATAGGGGACACCTACTATGGCTACACCTTC
TRBJ1-6,NA,NA,TRBV19,CASSPLQGLSYNSPLHF,TGTGCCAGTAGTCCGCTTCAAGGGTTAAGCTATAATTCACCCCTCCACTTT
TRBJ2-3,NA,NA,TRBV7-8,CASSLNRERTDTQYF,TGTGCCAGCAGCTTAAACCGAGAGCGGACAGATACGCAGTATTTT
TRBJ2-3,NA,NA,TRBV11-2,CASSLGTDTQYF,TGTGCCAGCAGCTTGGGTACAGATACGCAGTATTTT
TRBJ2-2,NA,TRBD2,TRBV5-1,CASSFSGLAAGHRGAVF,TGCGCCAGCAGCTTTTCGGGACTAGCGGCAGGGCACCGGGGAGCTGTTTTT